The entry that follows covers one TCR beta chain sequence. Its antigen is not identified. This sample stems from a study of radiotherapy plus CTLA-4 blockade in lung cancer. Whole-study context: Of the patients, over 15% showed objective responses and 31% attained disease control. Study-level points and caveats: Dynamics of early blood T cell clones, together with interferon-beta, were reportedly the best predictors of response. Peripheral blood showed expansion of tumor-derived TCR clones after radiotherapy and ipilimumab.

V was pared by 0 bases and J by 1 base, with 8 bases between. The CDR3 length is 15 residues. Germline V CDR1 and CDR2: SEHNR, FQNEAQ (reference sequence). Assay: immunoSEQ multiplex PCR; the TCRdb copy retains only in-frame clones and omits some. Of roughly 45,000 clones in the sample, roughly 60% were seen once. The sample here was peripheral blood, taken from a patient treated with radiotherapy plus ipilimumab. The sequence came from a human donor with non-small cell lung cancer who had a partial response to radiotherapy plus ipilimumab. This rearrangement joins TRBV7-9 to TRBJ2-3; a weak D match, TRBD2 (6 bases). This CDR3 is CASSLAGRRTDTQYF. The CDR3 region has the DNA TGTGCCAGCAGCTTAGCGGGGAGGCGCACAGATACGCAGTATTTT. Together with reference TRBV7-9 and TRBJ2-3, the CDR3 gives the full variable domain: DTGVSQNPRHKITKRGQNVTFRCDPISEHNRLYWYRQTLGQGPEFLTYFQNEAQLEKSRLLSDRFSAERPKGSFSTLEIQRTEQGDSAMYLCASSLAGRRTDTQYFGPGTRLTVL.